This TCR beta chain is drawn from a study of shared clonotypes between healthy human individuals. General study points: Non-shared clonotypes were found to have lower generation probabilities than the clonotypes that were shared by all four of the sorted-subset donors.

CD8 memory merged CD45RO+ cells and CCR7-negative CD45RA+ TemRA cells into one population. 150 to 250 ng DNA, around 30,000 T cell genomes, went into each sorted-subset replicate PCR. Repertoires were generated with immunoSEQ multiplex PCR, while TCRdb's copy carries only in-frame clones and drops some. In the table there are over 300,000 clones, more than 75% of which are singletons. The CDR3 covers 16 residues. The V gene's germline CDR1 is SGDLS and CDR2 YYNGEE. The ends were cut back, 2 bases at V and 4 bases at J, with 16 bases in the middle. Comment on this clone: Its antigen is as yet unknown.

Sequencing used memory CD8+ T cells sorted from blood. Subset specified: CD45RO+ cells pooled with CCR7-negative TemRA cells. This TCR came from a man between 18 and 35 years old in good health. This chain links TRBV9 with TRBJ2-1; tentatively, D is TRBD2 (6 bases). The DNA of the CDR3 is TGTGCCAGCAGCGTCGGTGGACTACCCACATACAATGAGCAGTTCTTC. As protein: CASSVGGLPTYNEQFF.